A selection of T cell receptor beta chains follows, all from one sample in a study of T cells in localized non-small cell lung cancer. Using immunoSEQ multiplex PCR, the repertoire was profiled, and TCRdb retains in-frame clones only, with some absent. The table lists about 2,200 clones, 25% of them singletons, with around 7.8% in the top ten. Here the sequenced sample was lung tumor tissue, taken before any cancer treatment. The receptors here all came from a woman aged 35 to 75 with stage III squamous cell lung carcinoma. The CDR3 runs from the conserved cysteine through the conserved F or W. D genes are given only for firm matches. Some rows mark clone size as missing; the rest say once, few, many or name a class of expanded clone.

size: large
D: -
J: TRBJ2-3
V: TRBV11-3
DNA: TGTGCCAGCAGCTTAGGCGTGGCAGAGACTAGCACAGATACGCAGTATTTT
CDR3: CASSLGVAETSTDTQYF

size: few
D: -
J: TRBJ1-1
V: TRBV6-8
DNA: TGTGCCAGCAGTTACTCGGGACTTAGGGTTGAAGCTTTCTTT
CDR3: CASSYSGLRVEAFF

size: few
D: -
J: TRBJ1-2
V: TRBV30
DNA: TGTGCCTGGAAAGGAGAGGGCAGGGTTAACTATGGCTACACCTTC
CDR3: CAWKGEGRVNYGYTF

size: -
D: -
J: TRBJ2-7
V: TRBV11-3
DNA: TGTGCCAGCAGCTTGGATTTACAGAGAAAGAGTGAGCAGTACTTC
CDR3: CASSLDLQRKSEQYF

size: few
D: -
J: TRBJ2-7
V: TRBV6-8
DNA: TGTGCCATCAGCCCATCACGGCAGTCCTACGAGCAGTACTTC
CDR3: CAISPSRQSYEQYF

size: medium-sized
D: TRBD2
J: TRBJ2-5
V: TRBV6-8
DNA: TGTGCCAGCAGTCCCCAAGGCGGGGGGGCCCGAGAGACCCAGTACTTC
CDR3: CASSPQGGGARETQYF

size: large
D: TRBD2
J: TRBJ2-7
V: TRBV11-3
DNA: TGTGCCAGCGCAACGACTAGCGGGGGGGCCTACGAGCAGTACTTC
CDR3: CASATTSGGAYEQYF

size: -
D: -
J: TRBJ2-5
V: TRBV18
DNA: TGTGCCAGCTCACCATTATTAGTCGGGACGGACCAAGAGACCCAGTACTTC
CDR3: CASSPLLVGTDQETQYF

size: -
D: TRBD1
J: TRBJ1-4
V: TRBV11-3
DNA: TGTGCCAGCAGCGTAACCAGGGGGCGAGGGGAAAAACTGTTTTTT
CDR3: CASSVTRGRGEKLFF

size: -
D: -
J: TRBJ1-5
V: TRBV11-3
DNA: TGTGCCAGCAGCTTGGATGGGGGTGGCAATCAGCCCCAGCATTTT
CDR3: CASSLDGGGNQPQHF

size: -
D: -
J: TRBJ1-3
V: TRBV18
DNA: TGTGCCAGCTCACTTAAATCAGGGGAAGGAAACACCATATATTTT
CDR3: CASSLKSGEGNTIYF

size: -
D: -
J: TRBJ1-3
V: TRBV5-1
DNA: TGCGCCAGCAGCTTGCCAGGCAACTCTGGAAACACCATATATTTT
CDR3: CASSLPGNSGNTIYF

size: -
D: -
J: TRBJ1-6
V: TRBV23-1
DNA: TGCGCCAGCAGTCAATCGGAAACAGACGCCAGGGATTCACCCCTCCACTTT
CDR3: CASSQSETDARDSPLHF

size: few
D: TRBD1
J: TRBJ2-2
V: TRBV11-3
DNA: TGTGCCAGCAGCACCCGGACAGGGACCGGGGAGCTGTTTTTT
CDR3: CASSTRTGTGELFF

size: -
D: -
J: TRBJ1-5
V: TRBV1
DNA: TGCGCCAGCAGCCAAGGGCGGGTTAGCAATCAGCCCCAGCATTTT
CDR3: CASSQGRVSNQPQHF

size: medium-sized
D: TRBD1
J: TRBJ1-2
V: TRBV11-3
DNA: TGTGCCAGCAGACCTCAACAGGGGATTGACTATGGCTACACCTTC
CDR3: CASRPQQGIDYGYTF

size: few
D: TRBD2
J: TRBJ2-7
V: TRBV11-3
DNA: TGTGCCAGCAGCGAACTAGCGGGGGGGTCCAGCTACGAGCAGTACTTC
CDR3: CASSELAGGSSYEQYF

size: -
D: -
J: TRBJ1-1
V: TRBV28
DNA: TGTGCCAGCAGCGAAGACAGGTATCAAACTTTCTTT
CDR3: CASSEDRYQTFF

size: -
D: TRBD1
J: TRBJ1-1
V: TRBV5-1
DNA: TGCGCCAGCAGCTTGAGGGGGCGGAACACTGAAGCTTTCTTT
CDR3: CASSLRGRNTEAFF

size: few
D: TRBD1
J: TRBJ1-1
V: TRBV30
DNA: TGTGCCTGGGCAGGGGGACCAACTGAAGCTTTCTTT
CDR3: CAWAGGPTEAFF

size: -
D: -
J: TRBJ2-3
V: TRBV9
DNA: TGTGCCAGCAGTGAAGAACCGCGCACAGATACGCAGTATTTT
CDR3: CASSEEPRTDTQYF

size: -
D: TRBD1
J: TRBJ2-3
V: TRBV29-1
DNA: TGCAGCGTTTCCCCGGGACAGGGCAGAGATACGCAGTATTTT
CDR3: CSVSPGQGRDTQYF

size: -
D: -
J: TRBJ2-1
V: TRBV9
DNA: TGTGCCAGCAGCGTAGGCCAATACAATGAGCAGTTCTTC
CDR3: CASSVGQYNEQFF

size: -
D: TRBD1
J: TRBJ1-6
V: TRBV6-8
DNA: TGTGCCAGCAGTTACTCGACAGGGTGGGCGGATTCACCCCTCCACTTT
CDR3: CASSYSTGWADSPLHF

size: few
D: -
J: TRBJ1-5
V: TRBV19
DNA: TGTGCCAGTGCGGTAGCAGGGTCAAGCAATCAGCCCCAGCATTTT
CDR3: CASAVAGSSNQPQHF

size: -
D: TRBD1
J: TRBJ2-7
V: TRBV19
DNA: TGTGCCAGTAGCCCCCGGACAGGGCCACTTTCCGAGCAGTACTTC
CDR3: CASSPRTGPLSEQYF

size: -
D: -
J: TRBJ1-2
V: TRBV29-1
DNA: TGCAGCGTTGAGGACTCTTACTATGGCTACACCTTC
CDR3: CSVEDSYYGYTF

size: -
D: -
J: TRBJ2-7
V: TRBV5-1
DNA: TGCGCCAGCAGCTCGAAGCACTGGGAGAGGCAAGAGCAGTACTTC
CDR3: CASSSKHWERQEQYF

size: -
D: -
J: TRBJ1-6
V: TRBV18
DNA: TGTGCCAGCTCACCAGGTGGGCCCGAAAGGTCACCCCTCCACTTT
CDR3: CASSPGGPERSPLHF